The 9 T cell receptor beta chains reported below all come from one sample, sequenced in a study of breast tumors, draining lymph nodes, adjacent tissues (dated by TCRdb to between 2015 and 2016). Library prep was done by multiplex PCR. Reads for this sample came from an Illumina HiSeq 2000. The public reads were run again by TCRdb, first through fastp at Q25 and then through MiXCR, and only productive beta chains were kept. Rows are combined by CDR3 protein, so each entry shows the most common genes and DNA. The sample table holds 180,000 or so distinct CDR3 sequences, of which more than 25% were seen once. Approximately 3.9% of the sample belongs to the ten largest clones. Lymph node samples were obtained from the axillary draining lymph nodes of breast cancer patients. The sequenced sample consisted of axillary lymph node tissue. These receptors all come from a female donor with breast cancer. Some clones in this sample may be carry-over from other donors' samples.

This clonotype was found many times. V gene TRBV20-1 combines with J gene TRBJ1-2; 7 nucleotides match TRBD1. Per germline, CDR1 DFQATT and CDR2 SNEGSKA (reference sequence). The CDR3 runs 13 residues. With 0 bases clipped from V and 8 bases from J, the junction kept 6 bases outside the gene matches. CDR3 DNA sequence: TGCAGTGCTAGAGATTGGCAGGGGGACGGCTACACCTTC. It specifies CSARDWQGDGYTF.

CDR3 residues: CASRTGLAGRGGYEHF. The CDR3 coding sequence is TGTGCCAGCAGGACTGGACTAGCGGGGAGAGGAGGGTACGAGCATTTT. The chain couples TRBV6-1 to TRBJ1-5; no clear D gene. This CDR3 region has 16 residues. Deletions cut 6 bases from V and 14 bases from J, with 29 bases between. The germline CDR1 and CDR2 sequences are MNHNS and SASEGT.

This clonotype has a count of ten or more. V is TRBV20-1 and J is TRBJ2-7, with D possibly TRBD1 on 6 matching bases. V lost 0 bases and J 8 bases, leaving 20 bases between the germline ends. The CDR3 runs 15 residues. The germline gives CDR1 DFQATT, CDR2 SNEGSKA (reference sequence). The chain's CDR3 is CSARDLDRSSTKQYF. CDR3 DNA sequence: TGCAGTGCTAGAGATCTCGACAGGTCCTCTACGAAGCAGTACTTC.

This clonotype was detected many times. V usage is TRBV6-5 and J usage is TRBJ2-3; TRBD1 or TRBD2 may be the D gene (6 bases each). Germline lookup yields CDR1 MNHEY and CDR2 SVGAGI. V was pared by 1 base and J by 0 bases, with 8 bases between. The CDR3 sequence is 15 residues long. CDR3 sequence: CASSYLGGSTDTQYF. CDR3 bases: TGTGCCAGCAGTTACTTAGGGGGGAGCACAGATACGCAGTATTTT.

In the case of this clonotype: The CDR3 does not close with the conserved phenylalanine or tryptophan, likely indicating a read error. This sequence joins TRBV7-8 and TRBJ2-1; TRBD2 aligns across 8 bases. The CDR3 runs to 18 residues. Germline V gives CDR1 SGHVS, CDR2 FQNEAQ. With V trimmed by 5 bases and J by 8 bases, 20 bases remained unmatched. The CDR3 protein is CASSLTNRREGLFDEQFL. The CDR3 coding sequence is TGTGCCAGCAGCCTAACCAATCGTCGGGAGGGCCTTTTCGATGAGCAGTTCCTC.

The rearrangement links TRBV6-1 to TRBJ2-1, with D perhaps TRBD2 (6 bases). V dropped 6 bases and J dropped 7 bases, with 16 bases sitting between them. Germline CDR1 and CDR2: MNHNS and SASEGT. The CDR3 has 14 residues. The CDR3 spells CASRPLPGGNEQFF. For the CDR3, the DNA is TGTGCCAGCAGGCCACTACCCGGGGGAAATGAGCAGTTCTTC.

This sequence joins TRBV25-1 and TRBJ2-5, with a weak D call TRBD2 (7 bases). The CDR3 sequence is 14 residues long. Trimming took off 6 bases at V and 7 bases at J, with 18 bases between the two ends. Germline CDR1 MGHDK, CDR2 SYGVNS. Here the CDR3 DNA reads TGTGCCAGCAGCTTGGGGGGGGGGGCGGGGACCCAGTACTTC. This translates into CASSLGGGAGTQYF.

This clonotype was recorded at least ten times. The V gene is TRBV7-2, the J gene TRBJ2-3; a weak D match, TRBD2 (6 bases). Germline CDR1 is SGHTA and CDR2 is FQGNSA. V was cut by 5 bases and J by 0 bases, with 15 bases left in between. CDR3 length: 16 amino acids. The CDR3 region has the DNA TGTGCCAGCAGCCCCGGACTACGTGCTAGCACAGATACGCAGTATTTT. Protein: CASSPGLRASTDTQYF.

On this clonotype: One junction end disagrees with the germline gene, perhaps due to a read error. V and J are TRBV24-1 and TRBJ2-2, with TRBD1 as a possible D gene (5 bases). Germline assignment: CDR1 KGHDR and CDR2 SFDVKD. This CDR3 spans 14 amino acids. DNA of the CDR3: TGTGTCACCACACAGGCTACGAGCACCGGGGAGCTGTTTTTT. This encodes CVTTQATSTGELFF.